The 28 T cell receptor beta chains reported below all come from one sample, sequenced in a study of T cell responses to AZD1222 COVID-19 vaccine. Using immunoSEQ multiplex PCR, the repertoire was profiled, and TCRdb retains in-frame clones only, with some absent. This table holds more than 150,000 clones, 80% to 90% found once. Specimen: peripheral blood, collected on day 0 of AZD1222 vaccination. These receptors came from an adult in good health.

This chain links TRBV19 with TRBJ1-1; the D gene is possibly TRBD1 (5 bases). Trimming stripped 4 bases from V and 0 bases from J, with 6 bases between. The germline V gene has CDR1 LNHDA and CDR2 SQIVND (reference sequence). CDR3 size: 13 residues. The CDR3 DNA is TGTGCCAGTAGTAAGACAGTGAACACTGAAGCTTTCTTT. This gives the protein CASSKTVNTEAFF.

The chain joins TRBV13 to TRBJ2-3, with D tentatively TRBD2 (6 bases). This CDR3 is built from 15 residues. The V and J ends lost 7 bases and 0 bases respectively, with 14 bases between them. From germline, CDR1 is PRHDT and CDR2 FYEKMQ (reference sequence). The CDR3 coding sequence is TGTGCCAGCATTGAGGGCGGGGCTAGCACAGATACGCAGTATTTT. It translates to CASIEGGASTDTQYF. Full variable domain (remainder filled in from reference TRBV13 and TRBJ2-3): AAGVIQSPRHLIKEKRETATLKCYPIPRHDTVYWYQQGPGQDPQFLISFYEKMQSDKGSIPDRFSAQQFSDYHSELNMSSLELGDSALYFCASIEGGASTDTQYFGPGTRLTVL.

The chain couples TRBV7-2 to TRBJ2-2; D is undetermined. Trimming left V 3 bases short and J 0 bases short, with 8 bases between. In germline, CDR1 is SGHTA, CDR2 FQGNSA. CDR3 length: 15 residues. CDR3 DNA: TGTGCCAGCAGCTTGGGCGGTACGAACACCGGGGAGCTGTTTTTT. Translated: CASSLGGTNTGELFF.

The chain carries TRBV7-8 and TRBJ2-2; D uncertain. CDR1 is SGHVS, CDR2 FQNEAQ, per germline. The CDR3 has 15 amino acids. Trimming shortened V by 3 bases and J by 2 bases, and 10 bases separated the two germline ends. This CDR3 is CASSFLTSNTGELFF. CDR3 DNA: TGTGCCAGCAGCTTCTTGACCAGTAACACCGGGGAGCTGTTTTTT.

This chain links TRBV2 with TRBJ2-1; unclear D gene. Trimming cost V 6 bases and J 3 bases, with 9 bases left between them. The length of the CDR3 is 13 residues. From germline, CDR1 is SNHLY and CDR2 FYNNEI. CDR3 amino acids: CASRVGLYNEQFF. The CDR3 nucleotides read TGTGCCAGCAGAGTGGGTCTCTACAATGAGCAGTTCTTC.

The genes are TRBV5-4 and TRBJ2-3; 7 bases fit TRBD1. The CDR3 covers 18 residues. The germline V gene encodes CDR1 SGHNT and CDR2 YYREEE (reference sequence). V lost 3 bases, J lost 3 bases, and 16 bases stayed unmatched. CDR3 nucleotide sequence: TGTGCCAGCAGCTCGGGTATCAGGGGGATGTTGGGGACAGATACGCAGTATTTT. This gives the protein CASSSGIRGMLGTDTQYF.

The chain combines TRBV28 with TRBJ2-3; a weak D match, TRBD1 (5 bases). The V gene lost 6 bases and the J gene lost 2 bases, with 21 bases spanning the gap. Germline assignment: CDR1 MDHEN and CDR2 SYDVKM. CDR3 length: 17 residues. The CDR3 is CASRPTATDSLTDTQYF. The CDR3 DNA sequence: TGTGCCAGCAGACCTACGGCAACTGACAGCCTCACAGATACGCAGTATTTT.

The chain joins TRBV6-5 to TRBJ2-7; weak D call: TRBD1 (5 bases). Deletions cut 0 bases from V and 7 bases from J, with 7 bases between. The CDR3 is 12 amino acids. Germline V gene sequence: CDR1 MNHEY, CDR2 SVGAGI. The CDR3 sequence: CASSYSPGEQYF. In DNA, the CDR3 is TGTGCCAGCAGTTACTCCCCAGGGGAGCAGTACTTC.

The chain recombines TRBV2 with TRBJ1-1, with 9 bases identical to TRBD1. V lost 6 bases, J lost 11 bases, and 4 bases stayed unmatched. Germline V gene data show CDR1 as SNHLY and CDR2 as FYNNEI. CDR3 length: 11 residues. CDR3 DNA: TGTGCCAGCAGATTGACAGGGGGGGCTTTCTTT. Translation: CASRLTGGAFF.

The V and J genes are TRBV28 and TRBJ1-1; D unclear. With 3 bases removed from V and 5 bases from J, the gap between germline ends came to 7 bases. CDR3 length equals 12 residues. CDR1 MDHEN and CDR2 SYDVKM come from the germline V gene. The CDR3 spells CASSFARTEAFF. The CDR3 DNA reads as TGTGCCAGCAGTTTCGCCCGGACTGAAGCTTTCTTT.

This chain connects TRBV6-5 to TRBJ2-2; D is unresolved. With 6 bases removed from V and 5 bases from J, the gap between germline ends came to 10 bases. From germline, CDR1 is MNHEY and CDR2 SVGAGI. The CDR3 loop spans 13 amino acids. CDR3 nucleotides: TGTGCCAGCAGCCGCCCCCCTACCGGGGAGCTGTTTTTT. Its protein is CASSRPPTGELFF.

The table lists this clone with a few counts. The genes are TRBV7-2 and TRBJ2-7, with D unresolved. V lost 1 base and J 4 bases, leaving 8 bases between the germline ends. CDR3 length: 13 residues. Germline V lookup: CDR1 SGHTA, CDR2 FQGNSA. The DNA for the CDR3 is TGTGCCAGCAGCTTAGTGAGTCAATACGAGCAGTACTTC. Translating gives CASSLVSQYEQYF.

The CDR3 sequence is CASSFKGVGGELFF. For the CDR3, the DNA is TGTGCCAGCAGCTTTAAGGGTGTGGGCGGGGAGCTGTTTTTT. The chain employs TRBV5-4 and TRBJ2-2; D is unclear. Between the trimmed V and J ends, which lost 2 bases and 7 bases, there was a span of 12 bases. CDR1 is SGHNT and CDR2 is YYREEE in the germline V gene (reference sequence). The CDR3 has 14 residues. Variable domain in full (rest from reference TRBV5-4 and TRBJ2-2): ETGVTQSPTHLIKTRGQQVTLRCSSQSGHNTVSWYQQALGQGPQFIFQYYREEENGRGNFPPRFSGLQFPNYSSELNVNALELDDSALYLCASSFKGVGGELFFGEGSRLTVL.

This chain joins TRBV11-3 and TRBJ2-1; D is perhaps TRBD1 or TRBD2 (5 bases each). From germline, CDR1 is SGHNT and CDR2 YENEEA. The CDR3 length is 13 residues. The V end was cut by 5 bases, the J end by 10 bases, with 15 bases between. CDR3: CASSAAWGREQFF. The CDR3 DNA reads TGTGCCAGCAGCGCAGCGTGGGGACGGGAGCAGTTCTTC.

The chain recombines TRBV27 with TRBJ2-7; 8 nucleotides agree with TRBD1. The CDR3 runs to 12 residues. CDR1 and CDR2 from the germline V gene are MNHEY and SMNVEV (reference sequence). The V segment lost 6 bases and the J segment 10 bases; nucleotides outside the gene matches: 8. CDR3 residues: CASSIGQGRQYF. CDR3 nucleotides: TGTGCCAGCAGCATCGGACAGGGCCGACAGTACTTC.

V gene TRBV4-3 combines with J gene TRBJ2-5; perhaps TRBD2 as D (6 bases). Deletions cut 1 base from V and 3 bases from J, with 9 bases between. This CDR3 is 14 amino acids long. From germline, CDR1 is LGHNA and CDR2 YSLEER. CDR3 in DNA: TGCGCCAGCAGCCAAGTGCCGGGAGAAGAGACCCAGTACTTC. It yields the protein CASSQVPGEETQYF.

Regarding this clone: In the same sample, other DNA sequences code for this CDR3. V usage is TRBV6-5 and J usage is TRBJ1-2; D is unclear. The CDR3 extends over 11 amino acids. Germline CDR1 reads MNHEY; CDR2 reads SVGAGI. V was shortened by 3 bases and J by 8 bases, with 7 bases between the two germline ends. CDR3 bases: TGTGCCAGCAGTTATAAGGGAGGCTACACCTTC. Protein: CASSYKGGYTF.

V is TRBV19 and J is TRBJ2-4, with 9 bases lining up with TRBD1. After removal of 5 bases from V and 1 base from J, the junction contained 3 bases not matched to a gene. The germline V gene has CDR1 LNHDA and CDR2 SQIVND (reference sequence). The CDR3 length is 15 residues. The CDR3 sequence: CASSRTGEAKNIQYF. In DNA form, the CDR3 reads TGTGCCAGTAGTCGGACAGGGGAGGCCAAAAACATTCAGTACTTC.

The chain carries TRBV3-1 (or the pseudogene TRBV3-2) and TRBJ1-1; no clear D. Trimming stripped 1 base from V and 4 bases from J, with 13 bases between. This CDR3 contains 15 residues. Germline V gene sequence: CDR1 LGHDT, CDR2 YNNKEL (reference sequence). The CDR3 DNA follows: TGTGCCAGCAGCCAAGCCGCAGCCCGGGGCACTGAAGCTTTCTTT. It translates to CASSQAAARGTEAFF.

The V and J genes are TRBV2 and TRBJ2-7; D is possibly TRBD1 (5 bases). CDR3 size: 12 residues. Trimming left V 6 bases short and J 8 bases short, with 14 bases between. Germline V gene data show CDR1 as SNHLY and CDR2 as FYNNEI. CDR3 region: CASRDSPTKQYF. The CDR3 region has the DNA TGTGCCAGCAGAGACAGTCCTACGAAGCAGTACTTC.

The chain recombines TRBV19 with TRBJ2-1; no firm D call. The length of the CDR3 is 13 residues. V was cut by 5 bases and J by 3 bases, with 8 bases left in between. In germline, CDR1 is LNHDA, CDR2 SQIVND (reference sequence). The CDR3 nucleotides are TGTGCCAGTAGTTCTCACAACTACAATGAGCAGTTCTTC. This encodes CASSSHNYNEQFF. The full variable domain, completed using reference TRBV19 and TRBJ2-1, is DGGITQSPKYLFRKEGQNVTLSCEQNLNHDAMYWYRQDPGQGLRLIYYSQIVNDFQKGDIAEGYSVSREKKESFPLTVTSAQKNPTAFYLCASSSHNYNEQFFGPGTRLTVL.

The V call is TRBV9, the J call TRBJ1-4; D unclear. V was cut by 4 bases and J by 0 bases, with 13 bases left in between. Germline V gives CDR1 SGDLS, CDR2 YYNGEE. This CDR3 is 16 amino acids long. CDR3 nucleotides: TGTGCCAGCAGCCCAGTGACGGTAACAACTAATGAAAAACTGTTTTTT. Residues: CASSPVTVTTNEKLFF.

The chain combines TRBV3-1 (or the pseudogene TRBV3-2) with TRBJ2-2, with 16 bases matching TRBD2. J lost 4 bases, V lost 3 bases, and 8 bases had no gene match. This CDR3 has 19 residues. The germline V gene has CDR1 LGHDT and CDR2 YNNKEL (reference sequence). CDR3 region: CASSQGTSGGATVTGELFF. The CDR3 nucleotides are TGTGCCAGCAGCCAGGGGACTAGCGGGGGGGCAACGGTCACCGGGGAGCTGTTTTTT.

The V gene is TRBV3-1 (or the pseudogene TRBV3-2), the J gene TRBJ1-2, with 10 bases aligning to TRBD1. The CDR3 consists of 15 residues. Trimming at V came to 1 base and at J to 7 bases, leaving 6 bases not matched to a gene. Germline V gene data show CDR1 as LGHDT and CDR2 as YNNKEL (reference sequence). CDR3 sequence: CASSQGGQGWSGYTF. The DNA for the CDR3 is TGTGCCAGCAGCCAAGGGGGACAGGGGTGGAGTGGCTACACCTTC.

This clone was seen just once. The J gene is TRBJ2-6, the V gene TRBV20-1; D gene uncertain. The V gene lost 3 bases and the J gene lost 0 bases, with 3 bases spanning the gap. The CDR3 runs 13 residues. Germline V lookup: CDR1 DFQATT, CDR2 SNEGSKA (reference sequence). In nucleotides, the CDR3 is TGCAGTGCTAGTTCCTCTGGGGCCAACGTCCTGACTTTC. This sequence encodes CSASSSGANVLTF.

This chain uses TRBV7-9 with TRBJ1-1, with D maybe TRBD1 (5 bases). CDR1 SEHNR and CDR2 FQNEAQ come from the germline V gene (reference sequence). The CDR3 sequence is 12 residues long. Trimming shortened V by 3 bases and J by 3 bases, and 5 bases separated the two germline ends. CDR3 protein: CASSLTDTEAFF. In DNA form, the CDR3 reads TGTGCCAGCAGCTTGACAGACACTGAAGCTTTCTTT.

This rearrangement joins TRBV9 to TRBJ1-5; a possible D gene is TRBD1 (5 bases). V lost 0 bases and J lost 3, with 10 bases in between. The CDR3 sequence is 15 residues long. The germline CDR1 and CDR2 sequences are SGDLS and YYNGEE. For the CDR3, the DNA is TGTGCCAGCAGCGTAGGAGGCAGGGTCAATCAGCCCCAGCATTTT. Translation gives CASSVGGRVNQPQHF. The complete variable domain, with remaining parts taken from reference TRBV9 and TRBJ1-5, reads DSGVTQTPKHLITATGQRVTLRCSPRSGDLSVYWYQQSLDQGLQFLIQYYNGEERAKGNILERFSAQQFPDLHSELNLSSLELGDSALYFCASSVGGRVNQPQHFGDGTRLSIL.

The V gene is TRBV29-1, the J gene TRBJ2-7, with a possible D match to TRBD2 (6 bases). This CDR3 comprises 13 residues. CDR1 is SQVTM and CDR2 is ANQGSEA in the germline V gene. Trimming took 4 bases from V and 5 from J, leaving 15 bases between them. The CDR3 loop reads CSVAGRSLHEQYF. Written as DNA, the CDR3 is TGCAGCGTTGCTGGGAGGTCGCTCCACGAGCAGTACTTC.